This T cell receptor (beta chain) was profiled in a study of PD-1 blockade in classical Hodgkin lymphoma. Findings and limits, study-wide: At C4D1, TCR diversity had climbed significantly for CD4+ cells, though not for CD8+ cells.

The data were produced by immunoSEQ multiplex PCR, yet TCRdb's version contains in-frame clones alone and is incomplete. The data hold 25,000 to 30,000 clones, with approximately 72% observed a single time. Note on this clone: Its antigen is unidentified.

There are 14 residues in the CDR3. The V and J ends lost 6 bases and 4 bases respectively, with 16 bases between them. Germline CDR1 is SGDLS and CDR2 is YYNGEE. Every patient relapsed after autologous stem cell transplantation, and brentuximab vedotin exposure varied. The TCR comes from a human donor with classical Hodgkin lymphoma. The specimen comprised peripheral blood mononuclear cells (PBMCs), sampled before the second cycle of nivolumab. The chain employs TRBV9 and TRBJ1-2; weak D call: TRBD1 (5 bases). CDR3 in DNA: TGTGCCAGCACCGAGGGACTGCTTTTCTATGGCTACACCTTC. Amino acids: CASTEGLLFYGYTF.